This TCR beta chain was recorded in a study of shared T cell receptors in the human thymus. Only in-frame clones appear in the TCRdb table, and some are missing; sequencing was by immunoSEQ multiplex PCR. The profile shows 650,000 to 950,000 clones, approximately 85% of them singletons. This clone has a single count. This CDR3 spans 14 amino acids. Deletions cut 7 bases from V and 6 bases from J, with 18 bases between. Germline CDR1 and CDR2: MDHEN and SYDVKM. This same sample was also taken into another study, of human thymus T cells.

The gene calls are TRBV28 and TRBJ1-1, with D unclear. This sequence was found in a girl under three years old with a congenital heart defect. Sequences were obtained from thymocytes. The CDR3 reads CASTWKRVTAEAFF. Here the CDR3 DNA reads TGTGCCAGCACTTGGAAACGGGTGACGGCTGAAGCTTTCTTT.